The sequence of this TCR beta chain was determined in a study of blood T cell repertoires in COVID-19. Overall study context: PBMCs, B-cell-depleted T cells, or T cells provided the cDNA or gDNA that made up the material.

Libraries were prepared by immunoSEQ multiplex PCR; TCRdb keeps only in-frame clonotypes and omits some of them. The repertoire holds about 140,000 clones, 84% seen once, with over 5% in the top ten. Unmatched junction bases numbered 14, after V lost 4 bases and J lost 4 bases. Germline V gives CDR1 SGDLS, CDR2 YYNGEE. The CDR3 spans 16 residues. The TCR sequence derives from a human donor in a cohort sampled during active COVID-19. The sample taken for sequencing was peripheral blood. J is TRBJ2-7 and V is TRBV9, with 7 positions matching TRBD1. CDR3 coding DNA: TGTGCCAGCAGCCCTAACCCGGGACAGAGGACTTACGAGCAGTACTTC. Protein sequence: CASSPNPGQRTYEQYF.